These 2 T cell receptor beta chains came from one sample sequenced in a study of T-cell reconstitution after alpha-beta-depleted transplantation in children. Construction of the TCRbeta library involved unique molecular identifiers. TCRdb re-called the PCR reads through MiXCR, storing one row per CDR3 protein. The sample lists 900,000 or so distinct CDR3 sequences; about 15% were seen once. The starting material was PBMCs, mostly from graft donor cells, obtained 360 days after TCRalphabeta/CD19-depleted stem cell transplant. The origin of the receptors is a male patient younger than 18 who had a stem cell transplant for acute lymphoblastic leukemia, so the T cells may come from the graft donor.

This chain links TRBV7-9 with TRBJ2-3; no reliable D call. Germline V gene sequence: CDR1 SEHNR, CDR2 FQNEAQ (reference sequence). The CDR3 extends over 16 amino acids. V was cut by 1 base and J by 4 bases, with 15 bases left in between. The chain's CDR3 is CASSLGVGIVADTQYF. For the CDR3, the DNA is TGTGCCAGCAGCTTAGGCGTGGGAATAGTCGCAGATACGCAGTATTTT.

This clonotype was recorded at least ten times. The rearrangement links TRBV3-1 to TRBJ2-1; the match to TRBD2 covers 8 bases. CDR3 length: 16 residues. The germline V gene has CDR1 LGHDT and CDR2 YNNKEL (reference sequence). V lost 2 bases to trimming and J lost 0 bases; unmatched junction nucleotides: 3. The CDR3 is CASSQLAGSSYNEQFF. Written as DNA, the CDR3 is TGTGCCAGCAGCCAATTAGCGGGGTCCTCCTACAATGAGCAGTTCTTC.